The TCR beta chain under discussion was sequenced for a study of cytomegalovirus exposure and HLA in healthy donors. On this clone: No antigen is known for it.

The V gene's germline CDR1 is MNHNS and CDR2 SASEGT. The CDR3 contains 15 residues. The J segment lost 2 bases and the V segment lost 1 base, leaving 3 bases of the junction unmatched. Both 60 Vbeta primers and 13 Jbeta primers went into the PCR. Generated by immunoSEQ multiplex PCR, the TCRdb table keeps only in-frame clones and is missing some. The sample has under 150,000 clones; the top ten hold around 1.5%. The study, taken as a whole, reports: Immune exposure data for these donors was limited to CMV serostatus. An analysis done earlier found most TCR beta V segments productive about 87% or about 30% of the time. A later analysis linked a missense variant in DCLRE1C to the trimming of TCR beta V and J genes.

The receptor was isolated from a woman in her thirties or forties in good health and CMV-seronegative. What was sequenced was PBMCs. This chain uses TRBV6-1 with TRBJ2-7, with TRBD1 identical over 9 bases. The CDR3 loop is CASSEEGTGTYEQYF. The CDR3, as DNA: TGTGCCAGCAGTGAAGAAGGGACAGGGACCTACGAGCAGTACTTC.